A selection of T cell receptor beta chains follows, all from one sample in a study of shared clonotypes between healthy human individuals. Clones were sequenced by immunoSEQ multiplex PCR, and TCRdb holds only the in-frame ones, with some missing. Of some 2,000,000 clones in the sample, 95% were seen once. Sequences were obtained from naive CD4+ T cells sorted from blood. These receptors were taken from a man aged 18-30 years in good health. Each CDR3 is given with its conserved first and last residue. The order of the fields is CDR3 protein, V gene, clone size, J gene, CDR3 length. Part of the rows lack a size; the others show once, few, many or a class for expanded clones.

CASSRMGPEGNTEAFF,TRBV9,once,TRBJ1-1,16
CASSPGRANTEAFF,TRBV18,NA,TRBJ1-1,14
CASSPLVRNVYEQYF,TRBV5-5,NA,TRBJ2-7,15
CASSPSRRGNNEQFF,TRBV10-1,once,TRBJ2-1,15
CASRTQTTDTQYF,TRBV10-2,once,TRBJ2-3,13
CASRRAGTDTQYF,TRBV27,NA,TRBJ2-3,13
CASSSQGGDSPLHF,TRBV5-4,NA,TRBJ1-6,14
CASSVTLRGDYGYTF,TRBV9,NA,TRBJ1-2,15
CASSRTGTGTYEQYF,TRBV5-4,NA,TRBJ2-7,15
CASSLVGDYEQYF,TRBV7-2,NA,TRBJ2-7,13
CSVRRTGGYEQYF,TRBV29-1,NA,TRBJ2-7,13
CASSRGQGAYGYTF,TRBV4-1,NA,TRBJ1-2,14
CASTRPGGGNYGYTF,TRBV7-9,NA,TRBJ1-2,15
CAWSVLAGKQETQYF,TRBV30,NA,TRBJ2-5,15
CASSVDQQETQYF,TRBV2,NA,TRBJ2-5,13
CASSEARLYEQYF,TRBV6-1,NA,TRBJ2-7,13
CASSLEMGGTGKKTEAFF,TRBV7-2,NA,TRBJ1-1,18
CASSYTDLAYGYTF,TRBV6-6,NA,TRBJ1-2,14
CASSSRTVNYGYTF,TRBV5-6,NA,TRBJ1-2,14
CASSSTGTNYGYTF,TRBV6-6,NA,TRBJ1-2,14
CASRGGQMVYEQYF,TRBV6-1,NA,TRBJ2-7,14
CASSLPGTHSSYEQYF,TRBV13,once,TRBJ2-7,16
CASSLKLAAGSNTEAFF,TRBV5-6,NA,TRBJ1-1,17
CASSLFGEPYEQYF,TRBV28,once,TRBJ2-7,14
CSVQTGSPMNTEAFF,TRBV29-1,NA,TRBJ1-1,15
CASSLGKQETQYF,TRBV5-6,NA,TRBJ2-5,13
CASGSGGGEEYNEQFF,TRBV5-1,NA,TRBJ2-1,16
CASSVEGTGAVGETQYF,TRBV9,NA,TRBJ2-5,17
CASSWTSGRVDTQYF,TRBV6-5,NA,TRBJ2-3,15
CASTSWERGGQETQYF,TRBV2,NA,TRBJ2-5,16
CAISERTDQETQYF,TRBV10-3,NA,TRBJ2-5,14
CASSYNPTSGVNEQFF,TRBV6-5,NA,TRBJ2-1,16
CASHQAQYF,TRBV21-1,NA,TRBJ2-5,9
CASSVGGGQFTGELFF,TRBV9,once,TRBJ2-2,16
CASSLGTITNYGYTF,TRBV7-8,NA,TRBJ1-2,15
CASSFRDQGVRGAQYF,TRBV9,NA,TRBJ2-5,16
CASTPRDRPNQPQHF,TRBV28,NA,TRBJ1-5,15
CASSAKETQYF,TRBV19,NA,TRBJ2-5,11
CAMQRQGADTIYF,TRBV10-3,NA,TRBJ1-3,13
CASSLQGATINVAKNIQYF,TRBV19,once,TRBJ2-4,19
CASSGGGGGYNEQFF,TRBV6-1,NA,TRBJ2-1,15
CASLRQGAYEQYF,TRBV2,NA,TRBJ2-7,13
CASSPRGSFGLGKLFF,TRBV7-9,NA,TRBJ1-4,16
CASSAGTGMNEKLFF,TRBV5-1,NA,TRBJ1-4,15
CASSLLGTGKHYGYTF,TRBV7-8,NA,TRBJ1-2,16
CASSSLSGQEQFF,TRBV6-5,NA,NA,13
CASSFSSGGAYQETQYF,TRBV11-2,NA,TRBJ2-5,17
CASSLGQGSSTGELFF,TRBV5-1,NA,TRBJ2-2,16
CAWIPNDPPSSYEQYF,TRBV30,NA,TRBJ2-7,16
CASSRETGNYNEQFF,TRBV4-1,NA,TRBJ2-1,15
CASSSGTGVQETQYF,TRBV11-3,NA,TRBJ2-5,15
CASSGTSNINEQFF,TRBV25-1,once,TRBJ2-1,14
CASSLSRYSYEQYF,TRBV11-2,NA,TRBJ2-7,14